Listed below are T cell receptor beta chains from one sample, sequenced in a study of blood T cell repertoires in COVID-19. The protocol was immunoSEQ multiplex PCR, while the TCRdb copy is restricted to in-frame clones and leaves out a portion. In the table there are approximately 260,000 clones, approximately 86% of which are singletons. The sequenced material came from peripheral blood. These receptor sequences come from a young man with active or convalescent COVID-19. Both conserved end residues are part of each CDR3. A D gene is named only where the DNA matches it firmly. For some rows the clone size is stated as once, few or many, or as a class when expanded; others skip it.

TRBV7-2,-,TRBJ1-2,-,CASSERRGYTF,TGTGCCAGCAGCGAACGCAGGGGCTACACCTTC
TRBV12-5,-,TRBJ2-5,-,CASGTLTEETQYF,TGTGCTAGTGGTACTCTGACTGAGGAGACCCAGTACTTC
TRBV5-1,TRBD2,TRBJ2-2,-,CASSLVVTSGSGGELFF,TGCGCCAGCAGCTTGGTGGTAACTAGCGGGAGTGGCGGGGAGCTGTTTTTT
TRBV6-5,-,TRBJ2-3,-,CASSYRGADTQYF,TGTGCCAGCAGTTACCGAGGAGCGGATACGCAGTATTTT
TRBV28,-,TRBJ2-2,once,CATLIPSRTGELFF,TGTGCCACCTTGATACCTTCGCGCACCGGGGAGCTGTTTTTT
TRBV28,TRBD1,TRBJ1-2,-,CASIPVGTGYGYTF,TGTGCCAGCATTCCGGTCGGGACAGGGTATGGCTACACCTTC
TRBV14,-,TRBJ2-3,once,CASSQWQGEDTQYF,TGTGCCAGCAGCCAGTGGCAGGGTGAAGATACGCAGTATTTT
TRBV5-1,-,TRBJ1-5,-,CASSLAGTNQPQHF,TGCGCCAGCAGCTTGGCCGGGACTAATCAGCCCCAGCATTTT
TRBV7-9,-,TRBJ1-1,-,CASSSKAGQSTEAFF,TGTGCCAGCAGCTCAAAGGCGGGTCAGAGCACTGAAGCTTTCTTT
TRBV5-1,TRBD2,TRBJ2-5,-,CASSGDSGSFQYF,TGCGCCAGCAGCGGAGATAGCGGGAGTTTCCAGTACTTC
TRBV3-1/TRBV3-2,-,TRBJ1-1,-,CASSLETVSTEAFF,TGTGCCAGCAGCCTTGAGACAGTTAGCACTGAAGCTTTCTTT
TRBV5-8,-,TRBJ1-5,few,CASSFSGPQHF,TGTGCCAGCAGCTTCTCCGGGCCCCAGCATTTT
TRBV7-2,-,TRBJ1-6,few,CASSLGTPYNSPLHF,TGTGCCAGCAGCTTAGGGACACCTTATAATTCACCCCTCCACTTT
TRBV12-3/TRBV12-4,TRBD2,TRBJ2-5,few,CASSSGRVETQYF,TGTGCCAGCAGTAGCGGGAGGGTTGAGACCCAGTACTTC
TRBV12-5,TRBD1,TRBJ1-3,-,CASGLVLAGGSRNTIYF,TGTGCTAGTGGTTTGGTACTAGCAGGGGGCTCAAGAAACACCATATATTTT
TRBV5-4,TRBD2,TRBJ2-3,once,CASSFELAGADTQYF,TGTGCCAGCAGCTTCGAACTAGCGGGAGCAGATACGCAGTATTTT
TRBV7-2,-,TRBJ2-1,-,CASRQGSYNEQFF,TGTGCCAGCAGACAGGGTTCCTACAATGAGCAGTTCTTC
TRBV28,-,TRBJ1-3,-,CASSRRYQAGNTIYF,TGTGCCAGCAGTCGTAGGTATCAGGCGGGAAACACCATATATTTT
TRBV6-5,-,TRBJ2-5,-,CASSYSSGGSSDQYF,TGTGCCAGCAGTTACTCATCGGGTGGTAGCAGCGACCAGTACTTC
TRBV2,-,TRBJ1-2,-,CASSDYRAGNYGYTF,TGTGCCAGCAGTGACTACAGGGCAGGGAACTATGGCTACACCTTC
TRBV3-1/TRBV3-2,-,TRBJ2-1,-,CASSQAGALGNEQFF,TGTGCCAGCAGCCAAGCAGGGGCCCTTGGGAATGAGCAGTTCTTC
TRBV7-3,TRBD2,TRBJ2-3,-,CASSETSGGAIDTQYF,TGTGCCAGCAGCGAGACTAGCGGGGGGGCGATAGATACGCAGTATTTT
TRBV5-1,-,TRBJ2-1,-,CASSLAVADSYNEQFF,TGCGCCAGCAGCTTGGCCGTAGCGGACTCCTACAATGAGCAGTTCTTC
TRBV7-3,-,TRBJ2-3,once,CASSLGPAGMIDTQYF,TGTGCCAGCAGCTTAGGTCCAGCGGGCATGATAGATACGCAGTATTTT